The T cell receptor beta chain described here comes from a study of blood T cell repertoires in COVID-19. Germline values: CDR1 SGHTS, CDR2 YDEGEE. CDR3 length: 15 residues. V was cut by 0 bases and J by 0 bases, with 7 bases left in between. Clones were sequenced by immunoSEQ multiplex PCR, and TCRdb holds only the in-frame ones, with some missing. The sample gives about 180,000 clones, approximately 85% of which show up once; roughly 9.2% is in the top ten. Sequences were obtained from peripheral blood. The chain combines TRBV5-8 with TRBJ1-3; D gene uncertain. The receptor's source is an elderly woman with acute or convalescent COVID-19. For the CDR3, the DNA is TGTGCCAGCAGCTTGGCCCTGTACTCTGGAAACACCATATATTTT. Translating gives CASSLALYSGNTIYF.